The clone carrying this T cell receptor beta chain came up a few times. The antigen remains unidentified. The data are from a study of human T cells and chemical hapten exposure. Looking at the study overall: In the roughly 25-week study, patients were dosed weekly with diphenylcyclopropenone on the scalp throughout. Per-sample TCR yield variability stemmed mainly from small pooled library volume differences.

Germline trimming cut 3 bases from V and 6 bases from J; bases unmatched to any gene: 5. Germline CDR1 and CDR2: SGDLS and YYNGEE. The CDR3 spans 14 residues. Time point of the sample: patch test 2, 6 weeks after DPC sensitization. Treatment specified: therapeutic diphenylcyclopropenone sensitization with weekly scalp DPC. Using its own MiXCR run on the RACE reads, TCRdb lists one record per CDR3 protein. The data contain approximately 90,000 distinct CDR3 sequences, about 10% of them singletons. The study, taken as a whole, reports: The number of TCRs above 1 in 1000 frequency did not change after DPC sensitization. Versus controls, significantly more large CDR3 similarity clusters arose from expanded TCRs.

The sequencing used whole blood, collected in connection with sensitization to the hapten diphenylcyclopropenone (DPC). The TCR sequence derives from a man aged 35 to 55 with alopecia areata. Some clones in this sample may be carry-over from other donors' samples. The V and J genes are TRBV9 and TRBJ2-3, with TRBD1 identical over 9 bases. The CDR3 is CASSEGTGSDTQYF. As DNA, the CDR3 is TGTGCCAGCAGCGAGGGGACAGGGTCGGATACGCAGTATTTT. Full variable domain (rest looked up from reference TRBV9 and TRBJ2-3): DSGVTQTPKHLITATGQRVTLRCSPRSGDLSVYWYQQSLDQGLQFLIQYYNGEERAKGNILERFSAQQFPDLHSELNLSSLELGDSALYFCASSEGTGSDTQYFGPGTRLTVL.